The rows below give T cell receptor beta chains drawn from one sample of a study of metastatic and nonmetastatic thyroid tumors. TCRdb reanalyzed the PCR reads with MiXCR. The sample includes roughly 81,000 clones, around 7.8% seen only once; the top ten take 8% to 10%. The sequencing input was blood. These TCRs come from a female donor with papillary thyroid cancer or a benign thyroid nodule (not recorded which). Some clones in this sample may be carry-over from other donors' samples. CDR3s include the opening cysteine and the closing phenylalanine or tryptophan. A D gene is named only where the DNA matches it firmly. Clone size is given for some rows only: seen once, a few or many times, or a class if the clone is expanded.

CDR3nt: TGTGCCTGGACCCTCTCCCGGACAGGGAGCGGTGAAGCTTTCTTT
CDR3aa: CAWTLSRTGSGEAFF
j_gene: TRBJ1-1
d_gene: TRBD1
v_gene: TRBV30
abundance: many

CDR3nt: TGTGCCAGCAGTGAGGAGACAGGGGGCGGAACAGATACGCAGTATTTT
CDR3aa: CASSEETGGGTDTQYF
j_gene: TRBJ2-3
d_gene: TRBD1
v_gene: TRBV6-1
abundance: many

CDR3nt: TGTGCCAGCAGCCACACACTTGAGCAGTTCTTC
CDR3aa: CASSHTLEQFF
j_gene: TRBJ2-1
d_gene: -
v_gene: TRBV12-3/TRBV12-4
abundance: many

CDR3nt: TGTGCCAGCAGCTTAGCGCCTGATACGCAGTATTTT
CDR3aa: CASSLAPDTQYF
j_gene: TRBJ2-3
d_gene: -
v_gene: TRBV7-2
abundance: many

CDR3nt: TGTGCCAGCAGGAGATCGGGGAGAGAGCAGTTCTTC
CDR3aa: CASRRSGREQFF
j_gene: TRBJ2-1
d_gene: -
v_gene: TRBV12-3/TRBV12-4
abundance: many

CDR3nt: TGTGCCAGCAGCCAGACTCACCTGGGGCAGTTCGGGTTCTTC
CDR3aa: CASSQTHLGQFGFF
j_gene: TRBJ2-1
d_gene: -
v_gene: TRBV7-8
abundance: many

CDR3nt: TGTGCCAGCAGTCTCAGCGGGGACTTCCAAGAGACCCAGTACTTC
CDR3aa: CASSLSGDFQETQYF
j_gene: TRBJ2-5
d_gene: TRBD2
v_gene: TRBV27
abundance: many

CDR3nt: TGTGCCACCAGTGACGCGGGACAAACGAACACCGGGGAGCTGCTTTTT
CDR3aa: CATSDAGQTNTGELLF
j_gene: TRBJ2-2
d_gene: -
v_gene: TRBV24-1
abundance: -

CDR3nt: TGTGCCAGCAGCCCAGGGGAAAACTATGGCTACACCTTC
CDR3aa: CASSPGENYGYTF
j_gene: TRBJ1-2
d_gene: -
v_gene: TRBV6-4
abundance: many

CDR3nt: TGTGCCAGCAGCCCCCTTGGGGCAGGGCGCTCCTACGAGCAGTACTTC
CDR3aa: CASSPLGAGRSYEQYF
j_gene: TRBJ2-7
d_gene: -
v_gene: TRBV7-8
abundance: -

CDR3nt: TGCAGCGTTTTACCCGACAGGGGGCTATCACCCCTCCACTTT
CDR3aa: CSVLPDRGLSPLHF
j_gene: TRBJ1-6
d_gene: TRBD1
v_gene: TRBV29-1
abundance: many

CDR3nt: TGTGCCAGCAGTGGATACCAGCGGGGGAACTACGAGCAGTACTTC
CDR3aa: CASSGYQRGNYEQYF
j_gene: TRBJ2-7
d_gene: TRBD2
v_gene: TRBV6-1
abundance: few

CDR3nt: TGCAGTGCTAGTACAGGGGGCAGGGTCACTGAAGCTTTCTTT
CDR3aa: CSASTGGRVTEAFF
j_gene: TRBJ1-1
d_gene: TRBD1
v_gene: TRBV20-1
abundance: many

CDR3nt: TGTGCCTGGAGTACGGGGGCAGGTGAAAAACTGTTTTTT
CDR3aa: CAWSTGAGEKLFF
j_gene: TRBJ1-4
d_gene: -
v_gene: TRBV30
abundance: many

CDR3nt: TGTGCCTGGGGACAGGGAAGTAGCTACGAGCAGTACTTC
CDR3aa: CAWGQGSSYEQYF
j_gene: TRBJ2-7
d_gene: TRBD1
v_gene: TRBV30
abundance: -

CDR3nt: TGCAGTGCCACTTCCGGCGGGGGCGATACGCAGTATTTT
CDR3aa: CSATSGGGDTQYF
j_gene: TRBJ2-3
d_gene: -
v_gene: TRBV20-1
abundance: many

CDR3nt: TGTGCCACCAGTGATCGGACAGGGGGGCGAGGGTCACCCCTCCACTTT
CDR3aa: CATSDRTGGRGSPLHF
j_gene: TRBJ1-6
d_gene: TRBD1
v_gene: TRBV24-1
abundance: many

CDR3nt: TGTGCCAGCAGTTTAGACCGAGGACTAGCGTGGAACACAGATACGCAGTATTTT
CDR3aa: CASSLDRGLAWNTDTQYF
j_gene: TRBJ2-3
d_gene: TRBD2
v_gene: TRBV11-2
abundance: -

CDR3nt: TGTGCCAGCAGAGAAAAAGGCTGGGATAGGACAGATACGCAGTATTTT
CDR3aa: CASREKGWDRTDTQYF
j_gene: TRBJ2-3
d_gene: -
v_gene: TRBV3-1
abundance: many

CDR3nt: TGCAGTGCTAGACGGGAGGTCCCAGATACGCAGTATTTT
CDR3aa: CSARREVPDTQYF
j_gene: TRBJ2-3
d_gene: TRBD2
v_gene: TRBV20-1
abundance: -

CDR3nt: TGTGCTAGTGGGCAGGGACTTCAAGAGACCCAGTACTTC
CDR3aa: CASGQGLQETQYF
j_gene: TRBJ2-5
d_gene: -
v_gene: TRBV12-5
abundance: many

CDR3nt: TGTGCCAGCAGTACCCCTCCGGGAGGATACTACGAGCAGTACTTC
CDR3aa: CASSTPPGGYYEQYF
j_gene: TRBJ2-7
d_gene: TRBD2
v_gene: TRBV12-3/TRBV12-4
abundance: many

CDR3nt: TGCAGTGCTAGAGCCGGGGGACTCATCTCTGGAAACACCATATATTTT
CDR3aa: CSARAGGLISGNTIYF
j_gene: TRBJ1-3
d_gene: -
v_gene: TRBV20-1
abundance: many

CDR3nt: TGTGCCAGCAGCCCGGACCGATCCTACGAGCAGTACTTC
CDR3aa: CASSPDRSYEQYF
j_gene: TRBJ2-7
d_gene: -
v_gene: TRBV5-6
abundance: many

CDR3nt: TGTGCCAGCAGCTCGATAGCGGGGGGTAAAGGTGAGCAGTTCTTC
CDR3aa: CASSSIAGGKGEQFF
j_gene: TRBJ2-1
d_gene: TRBD2
v_gene: TRBV13
abundance: many

CDR3nt: TGTGCCAGTAGTATAGATGGCCCGGCCTATAGCAATCAGCCCCAGCATTTT
CDR3aa: CASSIDGPAYSNQPQHF
j_gene: TRBJ1-5
d_gene: -
v_gene: TRBV19
abundance: many

CDR3nt: TGTGCCAGCAGCTTAGCACACGTTACCGGGGAGCTGTTTTTT
CDR3aa: CASSLAHVTGELFF
j_gene: TRBJ2-2
d_gene: -
v_gene: TRBV7-9
abundance: many

CDR3nt: TGTGCCAGCAGCGGGACAACAACTAATGAAAAACTGTTTTTT
CDR3aa: CASSGTTTNEKLFF
j_gene: TRBJ1-4
d_gene: -
v_gene: TRBV9
abundance: few

CDR3nt: TGTGCCAGCAGCCCCGACCCGACAGAAAACACCGGGGAGCTGTTTTTT
CDR3aa: CASSPDPTENTGELFF
j_gene: TRBJ2-2
d_gene: -
v_gene: TRBV14
abundance: many

CDR3nt: TGTGCCAGCAGCTCTCCCGGGACAGGGCTCCTTGACTATGGCTACACCTTC
CDR3aa: CASSSPGTGLLDYGYTF
j_gene: TRBJ1-2
d_gene: TRBD1
v_gene: TRBV11-2
abundance: many

CDR3nt: TGTGCCAGCAGCCCCACCGCGGGGGCTCTCTCGGGGAATGAGCAGTTCTTC
CDR3aa: CASSPTAGALSGNEQFF
j_gene: TRBJ2-1
d_gene: -
v_gene: TRBV7-8
abundance: many

CDR3nt: TGCAGTGCTAAGGCAGGGTTACAGCCCCAGCATTTT
CDR3aa: CSAKAGLQPQHF
j_gene: TRBJ1-5
d_gene: -
v_gene: TRBV20-1
abundance: few

CDR3nt: TGTGCCAGCACAAGAGGGGCCGTATTCGATGGCTACACCTTC
CDR3aa: CASTRGAVFDGYTF
j_gene: TRBJ1-2
d_gene: -
v_gene: TRBV2
abundance: many

CDR3nt: TGTGCCAGCAGCACTCAGAACTATGGCTACACCTTC
CDR3aa: CASSTQNYGYTF
j_gene: TRBJ1-2
d_gene: -
v_gene: TRBV12-3/TRBV12-4
abundance: many

CDR3nt: TGTGCCAGCAGCTCCCCAGGGCCTCGTTACCAAGAGACCCAGTACTTC
CDR3aa: CASSSPGPRYQETQYF
j_gene: TRBJ2-5
d_gene: -
v_gene: TRBV6-2/TRBV6-3
abundance: many

CDR3nt: TGTGCCAGCAGCTTAGGGGCTTTATTTAACCCCTCAACTAATGAAAAACTGTTTTTT
CDR3aa: CASSLGALFNPSTNEKLFF
j_gene: TRBJ1-4
d_gene: -
v_gene: TRBV11-1
abundance: many

CDR3nt: TGTGCCAGCAGTTGGGTTGCCTACAATGAGCAGTTCTTC
CDR3aa: CASSWVAYNEQFF
j_gene: TRBJ2-1
d_gene: -
v_gene: TRBV27
abundance: many

CDR3nt: TGTGCCAGCAGCCCACAGACAGTAACTGGGGCCAACGTCCTGACTTTC
CDR3aa: CASSPQTVTGANVLTF
j_gene: TRBJ2-6
d_gene: -
v_gene: TRBV28
abundance: many

CDR3nt: TGTGCCAGCAGTTCCCACAGGGGACGCACAGATACGCAGTATTTT
CDR3aa: CASSSHRGRTDTQYF
j_gene: TRBJ2-3
d_gene: TRBD1
v_gene: TRBV27
abundance: many

CDR3nt: TGTGCCTGGAGTGTATTGGGGACAGGGCAAGAGACCCAGTACTTC
CDR3aa: CAWSVLGTGQETQYF
j_gene: TRBJ2-5
d_gene: TRBD1
v_gene: TRBV30
abundance: few

CDR3nt: TGCGCCAGCAGTGCTAGCGGACGCACAGATACGCAGTATTTT
CDR3aa: CASSASGRTDTQYF
j_gene: TRBJ2-3
d_gene: TRBD2
v_gene: TRBV10-2
abundance: -

CDR3nt: TGTGCCAGCAGCTTCGGACCAGAGTCGACTTACAGCACAGATACGCAGTATTTT
CDR3aa: CASSFGPESTYSTDTQYF
j_gene: TRBJ2-3
d_gene: -
v_gene: TRBV9
abundance: -

CDR3nt: TGCGGGCTCGCTGGGGGGAGCTCCTACAATGAGCAGTTCTTC
CDR3aa: CGLAGGSSYNEQFF
j_gene: TRBJ2-1
d_gene: -
v_gene: TRBV20-1
abundance: -

CDR3nt: TGCAGTGCTCCACAGGGGGCCAGCACAGATACGCAGTATTTT
CDR3aa: CSAPQGASTDTQYF
j_gene: TRBJ2-3
d_gene: TRBD1
v_gene: TRBV20-1
abundance: many

CDR3nt: TGTGCCAGCAGCTCCTCGGGACAGGGGTTTGATGGCTACACCTTC
CDR3aa: CASSSSGQGFDGYTF
j_gene: TRBJ1-2
d_gene: TRBD1
v_gene: TRBV7-9
abundance: many

CDR3nt: TGCAGTGCTGGGAGCCCCAGGGCGGACGACGGGAACAATGAGCAGTTCTTC
CDR3aa: CSAGSPRADDGNNEQFF
j_gene: TRBJ2-1
d_gene: -
v_gene: TRBV20-1
abundance: many

CDR3nt: TGTGCCAGCAGCTTGAGGGGTGATGAAAAACTGTTTTTT
CDR3aa: CASSLRGDEKLFF
j_gene: TRBJ1-4
d_gene: -
v_gene: TRBV12-3/TRBV12-4
abundance: many

CDR3nt: TGTGCCAGCAGCAAGGGGACCTCATCACCCCTCCACTTT
CDR3aa: CASSKGTSSPLHF
j_gene: TRBJ1-6
d_gene: -
v_gene: TRBV7-9
abundance: -

CDR3nt: TGTGCCAGCAGACCGGGACAGGGAACTCCTGGGGCCAACGTCCTGACTTTC
CDR3aa: CASRPGQGTPGANVLTF
j_gene: TRBJ2-6
d_gene: TRBD1
v_gene: TRBV2
abundance: -

CDR3nt: TGTGCCAGCACCTCAGGGCCCAACACTGAAGCTTTCTTT
CDR3aa: CASTSGPNTEAFF
j_gene: TRBJ1-1
d_gene: -
v_gene: TRBV6-1
abundance: many

CDR3nt: TGTGCCAGCAGCAACAGGGGCGCGGGGGAGACCCAGTACTTC
CDR3aa: CASSNRGAGETQYF
j_gene: TRBJ2-5
d_gene: -
v_gene: TRBV11-3
abundance: many

CDR3nt: TGTGCCAGCAGCCCGATCGGGGTGGGAAAACTGTTTTTT
CDR3aa: CASSPIGVGKLFF
j_gene: TRBJ1-4
d_gene: -
v_gene: TRBV7-9
abundance: -

CDR3nt: TGTGCCAGCAGCTCCCGCGGGGGCAGCTCCTACGAGCAGTACTTC
CDR3aa: CASSSRGGSSYEQYF
j_gene: TRBJ2-7
d_gene: -
v_gene: TRBV7-2
abundance: many

CDR3nt: TGTGCCAGCAGGCCTGGTGGCTCCTTCATCTTCTACGAGCAGTACTTC
CDR3aa: CASRPGGSFIFYEQYF
j_gene: TRBJ2-7
d_gene: -
v_gene: TRBV6-1
abundance: -

CDR3nt: TGCGCCAGCAGCCCCCGGTGGGCTAGCGGGACATACCAAGAGACCCAGTACTTC
CDR3aa: CASSPRWASGTYQETQYF
j_gene: TRBJ2-5
d_gene: TRBD2
v_gene: TRBV4-1
abundance: many

CDR3nt: TGTGCCAGCTCACCTGGTAGGGGAGAGCAGCCCCAGCATTTT
CDR3aa: CASSPGRGEQPQHF
j_gene: TRBJ1-5
d_gene: -
v_gene: TRBV18
abundance: -